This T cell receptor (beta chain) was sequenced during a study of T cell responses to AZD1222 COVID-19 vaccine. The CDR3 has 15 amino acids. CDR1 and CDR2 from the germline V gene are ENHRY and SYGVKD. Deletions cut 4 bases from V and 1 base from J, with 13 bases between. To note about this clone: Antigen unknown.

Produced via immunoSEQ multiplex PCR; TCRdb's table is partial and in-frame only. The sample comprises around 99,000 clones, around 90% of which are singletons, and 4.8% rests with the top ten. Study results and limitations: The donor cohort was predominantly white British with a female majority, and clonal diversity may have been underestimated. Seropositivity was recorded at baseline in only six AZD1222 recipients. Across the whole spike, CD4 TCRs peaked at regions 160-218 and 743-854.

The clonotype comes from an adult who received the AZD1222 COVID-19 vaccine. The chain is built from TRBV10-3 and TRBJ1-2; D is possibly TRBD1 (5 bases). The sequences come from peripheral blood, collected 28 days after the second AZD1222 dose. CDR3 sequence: CAISASDSINYGYTF. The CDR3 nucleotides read TGTGCCATCAGTGCGAGTGACAGCATTAACTATGGCTACACCTTC.